This passage covers 10 T cell receptor beta chains from one sample sequenced in a study of shared clonotypes between healthy human individuals. Assay used: immunoSEQ multiplex PCR; TCRdb lists only in-frame clones, some missing. This sample has hundreds of thousands of clones, with 60% to 80% found just once. The source material was memory CD4+ T cells sorted from blood. Subset here: CD45RA-negative fraction. Receptors were obtained from a woman in her twenties or thirties in good health.

The V gene is TRBV29-1, the J gene TRBJ2-5, with D maybe TRBD1 (6 bases). Germline assignment: CDR1 SQVTM and CDR2 ANQGSEA. This CDR3 spans 14 amino acids. The V end lost 0 bases, the J end lost 2 bases, and 10 bases lay between the germline ends. In DNA form, the CDR3 reads TGCAGCGTTGAAGACCCAGGGGCGCAAGAGACCCAGTACTTC. It translates to CSVEDPGAQETQYF.

This clone was recorded many times. V gene TRBV11-3 combines with J gene TRBJ1-5; 8 bases line up with TRBD1. CDR1 is SGHNT and CDR2 is YENEEA in the germline V gene. The CDR3 spans 17 residues. V gave up 0 bases and J gave up 8 bases; unmatched junction bases: 12. The chain's CDR3 is CASSLDRTGICIEPQHF. In DNA, the CDR3 is TGTGCCAGCAGCTTAGACCGGACAGGGATTTGTATCGAGCCCCAGCATTTT.

This clone was recorded a few times. The V gene is TRBV10-3, the J gene TRBJ2-7; the D gene is possibly TRBD2 (5 bases). The V gene lost 6 bases and the J gene lost 2 bases, with 11 bases spanning the gap. The CDR3 is 13 residues long. Germline assignment: CDR1 ENHRY and CDR2 SYGVKD. CDR3 sequence (DNA): TGTGCCATCAGCCGGATGGAGGCCTACGAGCAGTACTTC. This codes for CAISRMEAYEQYF.

DNA of the CDR3: TGCGCCAGCAGCTCTGCCCCTCCAGGGGGAGCTTTCTTT. Translation: CASSSAPPGGAFF. The chain recombines TRBV5-1 with TRBJ1-1; TRBD1 aligns across 7 bases. Germline-derived CDR1 and CDR2 are SGHRS and YFSETQ. The CDR3 is 13 residues long. V gave up 3 bases and J gave up 10 bases; unmatched junction bases: 9.

This clone was observed once. The chain links TRBV23-1 to TRBJ1-2; D is undetermined. TRBV23-1 is identified as an open reading frame with a role that is uncertain. The CDR3 totals 15 residues. V dropped 4 bases and J dropped 3 bases, with 15 bases sitting between them. The CDR3 bases are TGCGCCAGCAGTCCCTCGTCGGCGGGGTACTATGGCTACACCTTC. Translating gives CASSPSSAGYYGYTF.

J is TRBJ2-3 and V is TRBV28; possibly TRBD2 for D (6 bases). There are 14 residues in the CDR3. Trimming shortened V by 4 bases and J by 10 bases, and 18 bases separated the two germline ends. Germline lookup yields CDR1 MDHEN and CDR2 SYDVKM. CDR3 protein: CASSWGGLSVAQYF. Here the CDR3 DNA reads TGTGCCAGCAGTTGGGGAGGACTCTCCGTGGCGCAGTATTTT.

The chain uses TRBV4-1 and TRBJ2-1; D gene uncertain. The V end lost 2 bases, the J end lost 2 bases, and 7 bases lay between the germline ends. This CDR3 contains 14 residues. The germline CDR1 and CDR2 sequences are MGHRA and YSYEKL. CDR3 sequence: CASSQTMTYNEQFF. The CDR3 DNA follows: TGCGCCAGCAGCCAAACAATGACCTACAATGAGCAGTTCTTC.

This rearrangement joins TRBV27 to TRBJ2-7, with D perhaps TRBD1 (5 bases). V lost 2 bases, J lost 4 bases, and 12 bases lay in between. Per germline, CDR1 MNHEY and CDR2 SMNVEV (reference sequence). This CDR3 contains 14 residues. CDR3: CASSLRQGLYEQYF. The CDR3 nucleotides read TGTGCCAGCAGTTTACGGCAGGGCCTGTACGAGCAGTACTTC.

The chain recombines TRBV25-1 with TRBJ2-7, with D hard to call. Germline V CDR1 and CDR2: MGHDK, SYGVNS. The V end lost 5 bases, the J end lost 2 bases, and 16 bases lay between the germline ends. The CDR3 loop spans 15 amino acids. DNA of the CDR3: TGTGCCAGCAGTAGCGTCCTTGACTTAACCTACGAGCAGTACTTC. Translation gives CASSSVLDLTYEQYF.

V gene TRBV18 combines with J gene TRBJ2-2, with D unresolved. The germline CDR1 and CDR2 sequences are KGHSH and LQKENI. The CDR3 is made up of 13 amino acids. V gave up 3 bases and J gave up 12 bases, with 14 bases separating them. CDR3 amino acids: CASSPPAPVKLFF. The CDR3 DNA follows: TGTGCCAGCTCACCTCCCGCGCCCGTGAAGCTGTTTTTT.